These 10 T cell receptor beta chains came from one sample sequenced in a study of Ad26.COV2.S vaccination and SARS-CoV-2 variants. This sample's treatment: approximately 18 received Ad26.COV2.S at low or high dose, single or two shots; 5 received placebo; per-sample allocation not given. Sample collection was performed on day 63 after the first vaccine or placebo injection. The protocol was immunoSEQ multiplex PCR, while the TCRdb copy is restricted to in-frame clones and leaves out a portion. The sample yields about 480,000 clones, around 90% seen once. The sequences come from peripheral blood, collected in a trial of Ad26.COV2.S vaccine versus placebo. The receptors originated from a person between 18 and 65 years old who received the Ad26.COV2.S COVID-19 vaccine or a placebo.

The chain combines TRBV6-2 or TRBV6-3 with TRBJ2-7; perhaps TRBD2 as D (6 bases). This CDR3 region has 13 residues. Germline V CDR1 and CDR2: MNHEY, SVGEGT. V gave up 5 bases and J gave up 3 bases, with 11 bases separating them. In DNA form, the CDR3 reads TGTGCCAGCAGTCTCGGGAGCCGCTACGAGCAGTACTTC. This encodes CASSLGSRYEQYF.

J is TRBJ1-5 and V is TRBV7-8, with D unresolved. CDR1 is SGHVS, CDR2 FQNEAQ, per germline. The V end lost 2 bases, the J end lost 0 bases, and 11 bases lay between the germline ends. The CDR3 sequence is 16 residues long. For the CDR3, the DNA is TGTGCCAGCAGCTTAAGGGCACAGTATAGCAATCAGCCCCAGCATTTT. Amino acid sequence: CASSLRAQYSNQPQHF.

The chain uses TRBV28 and TRBJ2-1; maybe TRBD2 (5 bases). The CDR3 has 15 amino acids. V dropped 4 bases and J dropped 7 bases, with 17 bases sitting between them. CDR1 is MDHEN and CDR2 is SYDVKM in the germline V gene. The CDR3 nucleotides are TGTGCCAGCAGTTCCACTCCCGCGGGTTTTAATGAGCAGTTCTTC. Residues: CASSSTPAGFNEQFF.

The chain links TRBV9 to TRBJ1-6; maybe TRBD1 (6 bases). The CDR3 length is 14 residues. The germline V gene has CDR1 SGDLS and CDR2 YYNGEE. V gave up 3 bases and J gave up 6 bases, with 10 bases separating them. In DNA, the CDR3 is TGTGCCAGCAGCGAGGACAGCCTTAATTCACCCCTCCACTTT. This codes for CASSEDSLNSPLHF.

CDR3 DNA: TGCGCCAGCAGCCCCTGGACTAGTCAAGAGACCCAGTACTTC. Protein: CASSPWTSQETQYF. The rearrangement joins TRBV5-1 to TRBJ2-5; 7 bases are shared with TRBD2. V shed 4 bases, J shed 2 bases, and the junction held 5 bases outside the gene matches. This CDR3 comprises 14 residues. Germline CDR1 reads SGHRS; CDR2 reads YFSETQ.

The V call is TRBV5-1, the J call TRBJ1-2; D may be TRBD1 (5 bases). This CDR3 is 13 amino acids long. Germline V gene data show CDR1 as SGHRS and CDR2 as YFSETQ. Trimming left V 4 bases short and J 6 bases short, with 13 bases between. The CDR3 here is CASSHPDSDGYTF. The CDR3 DNA sequence: TGCGCCAGCAGCCACCCCGACAGTGATGGCTACACCTTC.

This clone was seen just once. The rearrangement links TRBV7-9 to TRBJ1-2, with 8 bases aligning to TRBD1. This CDR3 has 16 residues. V lost 5 bases, J lost 0 bases, and 8 bases stayed unmatched. Germline V CDR1 and CDR2: SEHNR, FQNEAQ (reference sequence). The CDR3 loop reads CASSPILTGANYGYTF. The CDR3 coding sequence is TGTGCCAGCAGCCCCATCCTGACAGGGGCTAACTATGGCTACACCTTC.

This clone has just a few counts. The V gene is TRBV6-5, the J gene TRBJ2-6, with D hard to call. Trimming took 5 bases from V and 6 from J, leaving 2 bases between them. Germline values: CDR1 MNHEY, CDR2 SVGAGI. CDR3 length: 11 amino acids. The CDR3 sequence is CASSPANVLTF. In DNA form, the CDR3 reads TGTGCCAGCAGTCCGGCCAACGTCCTGACTTTC.

V gene TRBV3-1 (or the pseudogene TRBV3-2) combines with J gene TRBJ2-4, with D uncertain. The CDR3 contains 13 residues. Trimming shortened V by 1 base and J by 7 bases, and 8 bases separated the two germline ends. Per the germline V gene, CDR1 is LGHDT and CDR2 is YNNKEL (reference sequence). The CDR3 DNA is TGTGCCAGCAGCCAAGGGGGTCCGAACATTCAGTACTTC. This translates into CASSQGGPNIQYF.

The chain employs TRBV29-1 and TRBJ2-3; a weak D match, TRBD1 (6 bases). Germline V gene data show CDR1 as SQVTM and CDR2 as ANQGSEA. The V and J ends lost 7 bases and 4 bases respectively, with 12 bases between them. CDR3 length: 12 residues. The CDR3 nucleotides are TGCAGCGCCGTGAGACAGGCAGATACGCAGTATTTT. Its translation: CSAVRQADTQYF.